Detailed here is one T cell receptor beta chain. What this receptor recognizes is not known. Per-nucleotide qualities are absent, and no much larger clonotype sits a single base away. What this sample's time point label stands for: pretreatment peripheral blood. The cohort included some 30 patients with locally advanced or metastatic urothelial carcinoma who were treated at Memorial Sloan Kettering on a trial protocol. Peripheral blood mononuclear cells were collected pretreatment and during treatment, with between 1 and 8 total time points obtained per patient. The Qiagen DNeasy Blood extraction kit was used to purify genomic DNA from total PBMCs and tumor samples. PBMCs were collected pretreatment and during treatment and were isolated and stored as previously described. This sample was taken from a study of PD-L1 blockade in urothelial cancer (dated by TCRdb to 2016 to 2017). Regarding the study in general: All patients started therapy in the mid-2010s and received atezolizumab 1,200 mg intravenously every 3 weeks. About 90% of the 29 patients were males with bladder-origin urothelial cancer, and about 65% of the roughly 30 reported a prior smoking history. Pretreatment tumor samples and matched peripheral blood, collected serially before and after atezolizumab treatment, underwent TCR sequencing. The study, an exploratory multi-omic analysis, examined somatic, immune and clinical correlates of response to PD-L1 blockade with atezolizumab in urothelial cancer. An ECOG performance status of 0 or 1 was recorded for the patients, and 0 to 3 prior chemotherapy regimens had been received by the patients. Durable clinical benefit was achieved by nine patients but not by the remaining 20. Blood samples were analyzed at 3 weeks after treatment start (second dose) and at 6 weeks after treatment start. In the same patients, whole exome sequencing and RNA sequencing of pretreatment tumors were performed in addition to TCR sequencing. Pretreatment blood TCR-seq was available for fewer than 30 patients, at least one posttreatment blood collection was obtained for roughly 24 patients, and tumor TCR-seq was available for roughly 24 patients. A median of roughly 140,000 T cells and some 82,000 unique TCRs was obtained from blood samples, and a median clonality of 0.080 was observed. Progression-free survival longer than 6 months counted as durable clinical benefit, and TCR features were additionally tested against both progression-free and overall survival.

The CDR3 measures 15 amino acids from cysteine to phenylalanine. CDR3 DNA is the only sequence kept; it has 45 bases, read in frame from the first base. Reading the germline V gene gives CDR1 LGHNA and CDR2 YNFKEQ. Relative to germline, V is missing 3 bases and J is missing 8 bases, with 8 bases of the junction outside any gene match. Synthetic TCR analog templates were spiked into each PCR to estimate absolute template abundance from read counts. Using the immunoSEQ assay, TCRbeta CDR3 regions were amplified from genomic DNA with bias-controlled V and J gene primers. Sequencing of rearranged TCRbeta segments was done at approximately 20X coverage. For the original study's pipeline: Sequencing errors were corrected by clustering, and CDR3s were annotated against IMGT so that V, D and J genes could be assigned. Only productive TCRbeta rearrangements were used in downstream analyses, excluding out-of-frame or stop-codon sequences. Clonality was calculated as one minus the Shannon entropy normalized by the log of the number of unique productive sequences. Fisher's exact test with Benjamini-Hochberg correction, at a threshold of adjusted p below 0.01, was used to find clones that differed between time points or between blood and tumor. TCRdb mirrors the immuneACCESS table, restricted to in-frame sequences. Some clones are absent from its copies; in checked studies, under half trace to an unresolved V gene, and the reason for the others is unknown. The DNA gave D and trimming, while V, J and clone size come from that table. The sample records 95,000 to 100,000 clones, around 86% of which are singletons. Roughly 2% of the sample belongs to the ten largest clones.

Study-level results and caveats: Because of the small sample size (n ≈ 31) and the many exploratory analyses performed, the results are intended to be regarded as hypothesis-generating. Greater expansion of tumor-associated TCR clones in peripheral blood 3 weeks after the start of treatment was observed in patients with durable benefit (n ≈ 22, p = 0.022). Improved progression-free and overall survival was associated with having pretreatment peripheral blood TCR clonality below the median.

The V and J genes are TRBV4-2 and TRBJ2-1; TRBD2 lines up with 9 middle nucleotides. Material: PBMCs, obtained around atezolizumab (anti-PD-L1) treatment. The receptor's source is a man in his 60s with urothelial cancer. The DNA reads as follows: TGTGCCAGCAGCCAGGCGGCGGGAGGGCCCGATGAGCAGTTCTTC. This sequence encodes CASSQAAGGPDEQFF.